The 28 T cell receptor beta chains listed next were all sequenced from one sample in a study of cytomegalovirus exposure and HLA in healthy donors. It was with 60 Vbeta and 13 Jbeta primers that the PCR ran. Repertoires were generated with immunoSEQ multiplex PCR, while TCRdb's copy carries only in-frame clones and drops some. Of approximately 130,000 clones listed, approximately 80% are singletons. Sequencing was carried out using PBMCs. The receptors stem from a woman aged 40-49 years in good health and CMV-seronegative.

The chain uses TRBV7-2 and TRBJ2-3; TRBD2 aligns across 11 bases. The CDR3 consists of 18 residues. J was trimmed by 2 bases and V by 3 bases; bases with no gene match: 10. CDR1 is SGHTA, CDR2 FQGNSA, per germline. DNA for the CDR3: TGTGCCAGCAGCTTTGGTCTAGCGGGGGGCCGGAACACAGATACGCAGTATTTT. Translated: CASSFGLAGGRNTDTQYF.

The table lists this clone with a few counts. This rearrangement joins TRBV29-1 to TRBJ2-2; TRBD1 matches 10 bases. The CDR3 is 17 amino acids. Losses at the gene ends were 6 bases for V and 4 bases for J; bases not matched to a gene: 14. Germline CDR1 and CDR2: SQVTM and ANQGSEA. This chain's CDR3 is CSVALPGTGDATGELFF. CDR3 DNA sequence: TGCAGCGTCGCGCTACCCGGGACAGGGGACGCCACCGGGGAGCTGTTTTTT.

This chain joins TRBV18 and TRBJ1-3, with TRBD1 matching 7 bases. Germline trimming cut 3 bases from V and 0 bases from J; bases unmatched to any gene: 17. Germline V gives CDR1 KGHSH, CDR2 LQKENI. This CDR3 comprises 20 residues. Written as DNA, the CDR3 is TGTGCCAGCTCACCTCAACCGCCGGGGACAGCCACAATCTCTGGAAACACCATATATTTT. Translating it yields CASSPQPPGTATISGNTIYF.

The chain employs TRBV6-4 and TRBJ1-3; a weak D match, TRBD1 (5 bases). Trimming cost V 4 bases and J 0 bases, with 10 bases left between them. The CDR3 covers 15 residues. Germline loops: CDR1 MRHNA, CDR2 SNTAGT. In DNA, the CDR3 is TGTGCCAGCAGTGTCGACAGCCGCTCTGGAAACACCATATATTTT. It encodes CASSVDSRSGNTIYF.

In its sample, this clone was seen a few times. This chain links TRBV5-6 with TRBJ2-5, with 14 bases matching TRBD2. TRBJ2-7 matches the DNA end more closely, so the J call is doubtful. Germline V gene sequence: CDR1 SGHDT, CDR2 YYEEEE. This CDR3 region has 15 residues. The CDR3 protein is CASSGGLAGVGEQYF. The CDR3 DNA reads as TGTGCCAGCAGCGGGGGACTAGCGGGAGTGGGCGAGCAGTACTTC.

This clone has a handful of counts. J is TRBJ2-1 and V is TRBV11-3, with D possibly matching TRBD1 (6 bases). CDR1 is SGHNT and CDR2 is YENEEA in the germline V gene. This CDR3 spans 15 amino acids. The V gene lost 7 bases and the J gene lost 8 bases, with 21 bases spanning the gap. The chain's CDR3 is CASTNLVTEGDEQFF. For the CDR3, the DNA is TGTGCCAGCACTAATCTAGTGACTGAGGGGGATGAGCAGTTCTTC.

With regard to this clone: The junction differs from germline at one of its ends, possibly a read error. The chain combines TRBV30 with TRBJ1-1; D not resolved. The CDR3 has 10 amino acids. Germline V gives CDR1 GTSNPN, CDR2 SVGIG (reference sequence). The CDR3: CAGRREEAFF. DNA for the CDR3: TGTGCCGGGAGACGGGAAGAAGCTTTCTTT.

About this clone: This CDR3 is also generated by other DNA sequences in the sample. This sequence joins TRBV7-9 and TRBJ1-4; no reliable D call. The CDR3 is 14 amino acids. Germline V gives CDR1 SEHNR, CDR2 FQNEAQ (reference sequence). The V end was cut by 1 base, the J end by 8 bases, with 11 bases between. The CDR3 DNA reads TGTGCCAGCAGCTTAGGGCAGGTGTCGGAAAAACTGTTTTTT. Encoded protein: CASSLGQVSEKLFF.

This rearrangement joins TRBV19 to TRBJ2-5, with D hard to call. The germline V gene has CDR1 LNHDA and CDR2 SQIVND (reference sequence). This CDR3 has 13 residues. V lost 3 bases and J lost 1, with 6 bases in between. The CDR3, as DNA: TGTGCCAGTAGTATCCAGATCCAAGAGACCCAGTACTTC. Encoded protein: CASSIQIQETQYF. The entire variable domain, with the rest obtained from reference TRBV19 and TRBJ2-5, is as follows: DGGITQSPKYLFRKEGQNVTLSCEQNLNHDAMYWYRQDPGQGLRLIYYSQIVNDFQKGDIAEGYSVSREKKESFPLTVTSAQKNPTAFYLCASSIQIQETQYFGPGTRLLVL.

This rearrangement joins TRBV7-3 to TRBJ2-1; 10 bases line up with TRBD1. Losses at the gene ends were 5 bases for V and 4 bases for J; bases not matched to a gene: 5. Germline CDR1 and CDR2: SGHTA and FQGTGA. The CDR3 runs to 15 residues. CDR3 in amino acids: CASSRDRGMYNEQFF. The CDR3 DNA sequence: TGTGCCAGCAGCCGGGACAGGGGCATGTACAATGAGCAGTTCTTC.

The CDR3 DNA is TGTGCCAGCTCACCAACCATTGCGGGGGAGTTGACTAATGAAAAACTGTTTTTT. It specifies CASSPTIAGELTNEKLFF. The chain employs TRBV18 and TRBJ1-4; weak D call: TRBD1 (5 bases). Trimming cost V 2 bases and J 2 bases, with 18 bases left between them. Germline assignment: CDR1 KGHSH and CDR2 LQKENI. There are 18 residues in the CDR3.

The sample holds one count of this clone. The chain couples TRBV25-1 to TRBJ1-2, with D unresolved. The CDR3 has 13 amino acids. V was clipped by 6 bases and J by 0 bases, with 8 bases between them. Germline V gene sequence: CDR1 MGHDK, CDR2 SYGVNS. The CDR3 loop reads CASSLTANYGYTF. The CDR3 DNA reads as TGTGCCAGCAGCCTAACAGCTAACTATGGCTACACCTTC.

The gene calls are TRBV30 and TRBJ1-1; 8 bases line up with TRBD1. This CDR3 is built from 12 residues. Germline lookup yields CDR1 GTSNPN and CDR2 SVGIG (reference sequence). The J segment lost 6 bases and the V segment lost 2 bases, leaving 2 bases of the junction unmatched. The CDR3 sequence: CAWSRTGPEAFF. CDR3 nucleotide sequence: TGTGCCTGGAGTCGGACAGGGCCTGAAGCTTTCTTT.

V usage is TRBV25-1 and J usage is TRBJ2-3, with 8 nucleotides matching TRBD1. CDR1 and CDR2 (germline): MGHDK, SYGVNS. V shed 7 bases and J 1 base; nucleotides not matched to a gene: 1. The CDR3 consists of 13 residues. CDR3 bases: TGTGCCAGCACAGGGGGCGGCACAGATACGCAGTATTTT. Translating it yields CASTGGGTDTQYF.

The V and J genes are TRBV4-2 and TRBJ2-5; 9 bases agree with TRBD2. The DNA matches TRBJ2-7 better at its end, which makes the J call doubtful. From germline, CDR1 is LGHNA and CDR2 YNFKEQ. This CDR3 region has 16 residues. This chain's CDR3 is CASSQGGLAGYYEQYF. CDR3 sequence (DNA): TGTGCCAGCAGCCAAGGAGGGCTAGCGGGATACTACGAGCAGTACTTC.

In this sample, this clone turned up once. J is TRBJ1-2 and V is TRBV27; TRBD1 agrees at 8 bases. The CDR3 has 15 amino acids. Germline V gives CDR1 MNHEY, CDR2 SMNVEV (reference sequence). Trimming removed 6 bases from V and 1 base from J; junction bases left unmatched: 7. The CDR3 DNA reads TGTGCCAGCAGCATGACAGGGGCGGATAACTATGGCTACACCTTC. Translating gives CASSMTGADNYGYTF.

The chain joins TRBV21-1 to TRBJ1-5; the table's D call of TRBD1 was not tested on the DNA. TRBV21-1 is annotated as a pseudogene. This CDR3 has 15 residues. The CDR3 bases are TGTGCCAGCAGCAATCGGCAGGGTTTCAATCAGCCCCAGCATTTT. It encodes CASSNRQGFNQPQHF.

The genes are TRBV6-5 and TRBJ1-6; D unclear. The germline CDR1 and CDR2 sequences are MNHEY and SVGAGI. V lost 6 bases and J 0 bases, leaving 9 bases between the germline ends. The CDR3 is made up of 15 amino acids. The CDR3 coding sequence is TGTGCCAGCAGACTAGATTACTCCTATAATTCACCCCTCCACTTT. Protein sequence: CASRLDYSYNSPLHF.

The chain links TRBV9 to TRBJ2-2; D is perhaps TRBD2 (5 bases). Germline V gene lookup returns CDR1 SGDLS and CDR2 YYNGEE. Trimming stripped 4 bases from V and 1 base from J, with 11 bases between. The CDR3 is 15 residues long. CDR3 region: CASSPRRGNTGELFF. The CDR3 DNA reads TGTGCCAGCAGCCCTCGACGGGGGAACACCGGGGAGCTGTTTTTT. Variable domain in full (rest from reference TRBV9 and TRBJ2-2): DSGVTQTPKHLITATGQRVTLRCSPRSGDLSVYWYQQSLDQGLQFLIQYYNGEERAKGNILERFSAQQFPDLHSELNLSSLELGDSALYFCASSPRRGNTGELFFGEGSRLTVL.

The V call is TRBV25-1, the J call TRBJ2-3, with TRBD1 as a possible D gene (6 bases). Germline CDR1 MGHDK, CDR2 SYGVNS. V was cut by 3 bases and J by 4 bases, with 11 bases left in between. This CDR3 has 14 amino acids. The CDR3 protein is CASSDRGRADTQYF. In DNA form, the CDR3 reads TGTGCCAGCAGTGACAGGGGTCGTGCAGATACGCAGTATTTT.

The gene calls are TRBV5-1 and TRBJ1-5; TRBD1 agrees at 7 bases. The CDR3 is made up of 18 amino acids. Germline V CDR1 and CDR2: SGHRS, YFSETQ. Unmatched junction bases numbered 16, after V lost 1 base and J lost 6 bases. The DNA of the CDR3 is TGCGCCAGCAGCTTGCCCGAACCTGGGACAGTCCCCCTTCAGCCCCAGCATTTT. Translating gives CASSLPEPGTVPLQPQHF.

The chain recombines TRBV29-1 with TRBJ2-1; a possible D gene is TRBD1 (6 bases). The germline V gene encodes CDR1 SQVTM and CDR2 ANQGSEA. With 7 bases removed from V and 0 bases from J, the gap between germline ends came to 10 bases. CDR3 length: 13 amino acids. CDR3 in amino acids: CSGQGNSYNEQFF. The CDR3 coding sequence is TGCAGCGGTCAGGGGAACTCCTACAATGAGCAGTTCTTC.

The chain combines TRBV29-1 with TRBJ1-1; D gene ambiguous. Germline V gene lookup returns CDR1 SQVTM and CDR2 ANQGSEA. This CDR3 spans 13 amino acids. V was cut by 8 bases and J by 0 bases, with 13 bases left in between. The CDR3 loop is CSYGEGMNTEAFF. The CDR3 coding sequence is TGCAGCTATGGGGAGGGTATGAACACTGAAGCTTTCTTT.

This sequence joins TRBV30 and TRBJ2-2; 11 positions agree with TRBD2. Germline-derived CDR1 and CDR2 are GTSNPN and SVGIG (reference sequence). The trim removed 3 bases at V and 4 bases at J, leaving 7 bases unmatched. CDR3 length: 16 amino acids. The CDR3 nucleotides are TGTGCCTGGAGCTTACTAGCGGGAGTCCCCACCGGGGAGCTGTTTTTT. Its protein product is CAWSLLAGVPTGELFF.

On this clone itself: The junction differs from germline at one of its ends, possibly a read error. V gene TRBV29-1 combines with J gene TRBJ1-1; D uncertain. Looked up from germline, CDR1 is SQVTM and CDR2 is ANQGSEA. CDR3 length: 13 amino acids. DNA of the CDR3: TGCAGCGTTGACGGGCGCGGGAACACTGAGGCTTTCTTT. Residues: CSVDGRGNTEAFF.

The chain links TRBV7-6 to TRBJ2-7; D might be TRBD2 (6 bases). Germline loops: CDR1 SGHVS, CDR2 FNYEAQ. The CDR3 is 14 residues long. V gave up 3 bases and J gave up 5 bases, with 14 bases separating them. In DNA, the CDR3 is TGTGCCAGCAGCTTTTCGGCGTCTAGCGACGAGCAGTACTTC. It yields the protein CASSFSASSDEQYF.

The J gene is TRBJ2-7, the V gene TRBV5-1, with a possible D match to TRBD2 (5 bases). The CDR3 is made up of 14 amino acids. V lost 4 bases and J 0 bases, leaving 11 bases between the germline ends. Germline CDR1 reads SGHRS; CDR2 reads YFSETQ. CDR3 protein: CASSPDSTSYEQYF. The DNA for the CDR3 is TGCGCCAGCAGCCCGGACTCCACCTCCTACGAGCAGTACTTC.

The chain is built from TRBV27 and TRBJ1-1; 12 nucleotides agree with TRBD1. This CDR3 spans 14 amino acids. V was pared by 4 bases and J by 6 bases, with 3 bases of the junction left unmatched. The germline V gene has CDR1 MNHEY and CDR2 SMNVEV (reference sequence). CDR3 nucleotides: TGTGCCAGCAGTTCCGGGACAGGGGGCTCTGAAGCTTTCTTT. Protein product: CASSSGTGGSEAFF.